This TCR beta chain was sequenced during a study of T-cell memory formation after mild COVID-19. Study details: Largely donor-specific TCR clusters were found.

Germline assignment: CDR1 MNHEY and CDR2 SVGAGI. Losses at the gene ends were 5 bases for V and 9 bases for J; bases not matched to a gene: 15. The CDR3 spans 15 residues. As to this clonotype: Its antigen is still unknown.

TCRdb reanalysed the 5' RACE reads using MiXCR and keeps one entry per CDR3 protein. The top ten clones hold about 11% of a sample with roughly 600,000 distinct CDR3 sequences, over 15% of them seen once. Study results and caveats: Of the contracting clones, CD4+ ones lay mainly in CM and EM, and CD8+ ones in EMRA.

The chain has TRBV6-5 and TRBJ2-5; 7 bases fit TRBD1. The clonotype originates from an adult woman who had mild COVID-19 (a few samples of this study predate the infection). Cell type and time point are not known. Sequences were obtained from PBMCs or a T cell subset sorted from them (not recorded which). Written as DNA, the CDR3 is TGTGCCAGCAGTACGGAGACAGGGTCCACGTTAGCCCAGTACTTC. Translated, it gives CASSTETGSTLAQYF.